The rows below give T cell receptor beta chains drawn from one sample of a study of blood T cell repertoires in COVID-19. Sequenced by immunoSEQ multiplex PCR; TCRdb stores in-frame clones only, minus some. Found here are 60,000 to 65,000 clones, more than 65% of them singletons; the top ten hold approximately 5.1%. Sequenced sample: peripheral blood. The source is a human donor in a cohort sampled during active COVID-19. Each CDR3 is given with its conserved first and last residue. Some rows mark clone size as missing; the rest say once, few, many or name a class of expanded clone.

V: TRBV11-2
size: .
J: TRBJ2-7
CDR3: CASSSPGQGVYEQYF

V: TRBV14
size: .
J: TRBJ2-7
CDR3: CASRASGGAYEQYF

V: TRBV14
size: few
J: TRBJ1-1
CDR3: CASSQDPGSKNTEAFF

V: TRBV19
size: .
J: TRBJ1-5
CDR3: CASKQGNQPQHF

V: TRBV6-1
size: .
J: TRBJ2-1
CDR3: CASSQRNEQFF

V: TRBV5-6
size: once
J: TRBJ2-1
CDR3: CASSLGGGQGIYEQFF

V: TRBV10-3
size: .
J: TRBJ2-7
CDR3: CAISESLGAEQYF

V: TRBV5-5
size: once
J: TRBJ1-6
CDR3: CASSNRAPGGSSYNSPLHF

V: TRBV28
size: .
J: TRBJ2-7
CDR3: CASSTLGTGNQQYF

V: TRBV6-6
size: .
J: TRBJ2-2
CDR3: CASSILAPRDGELFF

V: TRBV30
size: once
J: TRBJ1-2
CDR3: CAWNSRVPPLGYGYTF

V: TRBV4-2
size: .
J: TRBJ1-6
CDR3: CASSQDRTGNSPLHF

V: TRBV5-1
size: .
J: TRBJ2-5
CDR3: CASSMGFGETQYF

V: TRBV7-2
size: .
J: TRBJ1-1
CDR3: CASSPGGMNTEAFF

V: TRBV6-1
size: .
J: TRBJ2-7
CDR3: CASSEGAGGMDEQYF

V: TRBV6-6
size: .
J: TRBJ1-2
CDR3: CASSQGTGFGYTF

V: TRBV9
size: .
J: TRBJ2-3
CDR3: CASSPTPGGLDTQYF

V: TRBV5-1
size: .
J: TRBJ1-4
CDR3: CASSLAGVQGKLFF

V: TRBV30
size: .
J: TRBJ2-1
CDR3: CAWSRRDRAYNEQFF

V: TRBV24-1
size: .
J: TRBJ2-7
CDR3: CATSDSSSGGAKQYF

V: TRBV28
size: many
J: TRBJ2-1
CDR3: CASSRQRLDSYNEQFF

V: TRBV30
size: .
J: TRBJ1-3
CDR3: CAWSSLSGNTIYF

V: TRBV30
size: .
J: TRBJ1-4
CDR3: CAWTGGQGIRGKLFF

V: TRBV30
size: .
J: TRBJ1-6
CDR3: CAWMFGGGQRNSPLHF

V: TRBV3-1/TRBV3-2
size: few
J: TRBJ2-7
CDR3: CASGGNYEQYF

V: TRBV9
size: .
J: TRBJ2-3
CDR3: CASSAARDTQYF

V: TRBV10-1
size: .
J: TRBJ2-5
CDR3: CASSETGGLQETQYF

V: TRBV5-1
size: .
J: TRBJ2-1
CDR3: CASARMGGRDNEQFF

V: TRBV5-1
size: .
J: TRBJ2-5
CDR3: CASNDRGPQETQYF

V: TRBV29-1
size: .
J: TRBJ2-2
CDR3: CSVRRGTGELFF

V: TRBV29-1
size: many
J: TRBJ2-1
CDR3: CSVEGQGKFLYAEQFF

V: TRBV18
size: once
J: TRBJ1-5
CDR3: CASSPEISQPQHF

V: TRBV21-1
size: .
J: TRBJ2-2
CDR3: CASSKDRGLAGDTGELFF

V: TRBV19
size: few
J: TRBJ1-1
CDR3: CASRPGGNTEAFF

V: TRBV6-5
size: .
J: TRBJ2-7
CDR3: CASSKPGTSLEQYF

V: TRBV15
size: .
J: TRBJ2-1
CDR3: CATSWGGYNEQFF

V: TRBV3-1/TRBV3-2
size: .
J: TRBJ2-1
CDR3: CASSQDLRNEQFF

V: TRBV15
size: .
J: TRBJ1-2
CDR3: CATSGEQGANYGYTF

V: TRBV6-5
size: .
J: TRBJ1-4
CDR3: CASRNDRVSEKLFF

V: TRBV10-3
size: .
J: TRBJ2-2
CDR3: CAISDRDRHVLGELFF

V: TRBV7-9
size: .
J: TRBJ1-6
CDR3: CASSLGQGPRSPLHF

V: TRBV28
size: few
J: TRBJ1-4
CDR3: CASSLTGINEKLFF

V: TRBV24-1
size: once
J: TRBJ1-3
CDR3: CATSGPEWGARSGNTIYF

V: TRBV3-1/TRBV3-2
size: .
J: TRBJ2-3
CDR3: CASSLGQTDTQYF